One and the same sample provided the 17 T cell receptor beta chains below, sequenced in a study of T cell responses to AZD1222 COVID-19 vaccine. Data came from immunoSEQ multiplex PCR; TCRdb stores just in-frame clones and leaves some out. The repertoire holds 95,000 to 100,000 clones, around 87% seen once, with 10% in the top ten. Here the sequenced sample was peripheral blood, taken 28 days after the second AZD1222 dose. The source is an adult who received the AZD1222 COVID-19 vaccine.

The chain joins TRBV18 to TRBJ1-1; D possibly corresponds to TRBD1 (5 bases). The CDR3 contains 13 residues. The germline V and J ends were trimmed by 6 bases and 14 bases, with 22 bases remaining between them. CDR1 is KGHSH and CDR2 is LQKENI in the germline V gene. CDR3 sequence (DNA): TGTGCCAGCTCCCCAGGGCAGGGCCCGTCGGGCTTCTTT. Translated: CASSPGQGPSGFF.

The V and J genes are TRBV28 and TRBJ2-2, with 8 positions matching TRBD1. The CDR3 runs 14 residues. From germline, CDR1 is MDHEN and CDR2 SYDVKM. Trimming cost V 6 bases and J 4 bases; bases outside gene matches: 4. The CDR3 nucleotides are TGTGCCAGCAGACGACAGGGGAGCACCGGGGAGCTGTTTTTT. This sequence encodes CASRRQGSTGELFF.

The rearrangement joins TRBV29-1 to TRBJ2-3, with D possibly being TRBD2 (6 bases). The germline V gene encodes CDR1 SQVTM and CDR2 ANQGSEA. Trimming cost V 5 bases and J 3 bases, with 15 bases left between them. CDR3 length: 14 residues. CDR3 in amino acids: CSVLGGLGTDTQYF. The CDR3 bases are TGCAGCGTTCTAGGAGGGCTAGGAACAGATACGCAGTATTTT.

V is TRBV18 and J is TRBJ2-3; D may be TRBD2 (6 bases). The V end lost 6 bases, the J end lost 0 bases, and 25 bases lay between the germline ends. This CDR3 is built from 19 residues. The germline gives CDR1 KGHSH, CDR2 LQKENI. The CDR3 region has the DNA TGTGCCAGCTCCGATCGCGGGGTGGCAGAGATATCTAGCACAGATACGCAGTATTTT. Protein product: CASSDRGVAEISSTDTQYF.

The chain couples TRBV5-1 to TRBJ2-3; D call uncertain. This CDR3 has 14 residues. Germline assignment: CDR1 SGHRS and CDR2 YFSETQ. Trimming took off 4 bases at V and 0 bases at J, with 9 bases between the two ends. CDR3 sequence: CASSHGPSTDTQYF. In DNA form, the CDR3 reads TGCGCCAGCAGCCACGGGCCTAGCACAGATACGCAGTATTTT.

The chain has TRBV10-3 and TRBJ2-2; 12 bases are a match to TRBD1. There are 15 residues in the CDR3. Germline trimming cut 4 bases from V and 7 bases from J; bases unmatched to any gene: 4. Germline V CDR1 and CDR2: ENHRY, SYGVKD. The CDR3 reads CAISVGTGGYGELFF. Here the CDR3 DNA reads TGTGCCATCAGTGTTGGGACAGGGGGCTACGGGGAGCTGTTTTTT.

This clone was seen a few times. The chain joins TRBV2 to TRBJ1-5; TRBD1 agrees at 7 bases. Germline lookup yields CDR1 SNHLY and CDR2 FYNNEI. The CDR3 runs to 15 residues. V trimming: 5 bases; J trimming: 7 bases; junction bases outside the gene matches: 11. CDR3 DNA sequence: TGTGCCAGCAGTCTGGGACAGCTCCTAAACCAGCCCCAGCATTTT. Translation: CASSLGQLLNQPQHF.

This rearrangement joins TRBV21-1 to TRBJ1-6; the table's TRBD1 call for D was not verified on the DNA. TRBV21-1 is annotated as a pseudogene. The CDR3 has 17 residues. This CDR3 reads CASSKGQGYSYNSPLHF. The CDR3 DNA follows: TGTGCCAGCAGCAAAGGACAGGGCTACTCCTATAATTCACCCCTCCACTTT.

This chain connects TRBV4-2 to TRBJ2-3; D not resolved. Trimming removed 0 bases at V and 1 base at J, with 11 bases between. Germline V CDR1 and CDR2: LGHNA, YNFKEQ. This CDR3 contains 16 residues. CDR3 in DNA: TGTGCCAGCAGCCAAGAGGCCGGGCCCCGCACAGATACGCAGTATTTT. Protein sequence: CASSQEAGPRTDTQYF.

V and J are TRBV7-9 and TRBJ2-1; D gene ambiguous. The germline V and J ends were trimmed by 1 base and 5 bases, with 6 bases remaining between them. Germline CDR1 SEHNR, CDR2 FQNEAQ (reference sequence). The CDR3 spans 13 residues. The CDR3 DNA sequence: TGTGCCAGCAGCTTAGACAGACACAATGAGCAGTTCTTC. Translated: CASSLDRHNEQFF.

In DNA form, the CDR3 reads TGTGCCATCAGTGACCGGGACAGGGATCAGCCCCAGCATTTT. Amino acids: CAISDRDRDQPQHF. This chain joins TRBV10-3 and TRBJ1-5; 9 positions agree with TRBD1. V shed 3 bases, J shed 5 bases, and the junction held 2 bases outside the gene matches. Germline CDR1 and CDR2: ENHRY and SYGVKD. This CDR3 is 14 amino acids long.

This clone showed up just a few times. This sequence joins TRBV2 and TRBJ2-3, with TRBD1 identical over 7 bases. CDR1 and CDR2 (germline): SNHLY, FYNNEI. Germline trimming cut 6 bases from V and 0 bases from J; bases unmatched to any gene: 6. The CDR3 totals 15 residues. The chain's CDR3 is CASRQGTASTDTQYF. In DNA, the CDR3 is TGTGCCAGCAGGCAAGGGACAGCCAGCACAGATACGCAGTATTTT.

The chain joins TRBV7-8 to TRBJ2-1; D possibly uses TRBD1 or TRBD2 (5 bases each). CDR1 and CDR2 (germline): SGHVS, FQNEAQ. V was shortened by 4 bases and J by 9 bases, with 13 bases between the two germline ends. The CDR3 is 13 residues long. The chain's CDR3 is CASSSTVGGEQFF. In DNA form, the CDR3 reads TGTGCCAGCAGCTCGACAGTTGGGGGTGAGCAGTTCTTC.

In its sample, this clone was seen a few times. The chain links TRBV19 to TRBJ1-1; perhaps TRBD1 as D (6 bases). Per the germline V gene, CDR1 is LNHDA and CDR2 is SQIVND (reference sequence). The CDR3 is 13 residues long. Trimming took off 2 bases at V and 4 bases at J, with 8 bases between the two ends. Here the CDR3 reads CASSIHRVTEAFF. The CDR3 nucleotides are TGTGCCAGTAGTATACACAGGGTCACTGAAGCTTTCTTT.

This clone was seen more than once but under ten times. The V call is TRBV28, the J call TRBJ2-4; D is ambiguous. CDR1 is MDHEN, CDR2 SYDVKM, per germline. The CDR3 runs to 17 residues. Between the trimmed V and J ends, which lost 2 bases and 1 base, there was a span of 15 bases. CDR3 loop: CASSLPPRSLAKNIQYF. CDR3 bases: TGTGCCAGCAGTTTACCCCCACGGTCCTTGGCCAAAAACATTCAGTACTTC.

In nucleotides, the CDR3 is TGTGCCAGCAAAACGTCGACGGTAGGCTACACCTTC. Translation: CASKTSTVGYTF. The chain links TRBV28 to TRBJ1-2; D not certain. Trimming stripped 7 bases from V and 8 bases from J, with 14 bases between. The CDR3 runs to 12 residues. The germline gives CDR1 MDHEN, CDR2 SYDVKM.

The chain couples TRBV7-9 to TRBJ2-3; D ambiguous. CDR3 size: 13 residues. The germline gives CDR1 SEHNR, CDR2 FQNEAQ (reference sequence). V shed 5 bases and J shed 5 bases, with 11 bases lying between them. The CDR3 sequence: CASSQIDRDTQYF. Written as DNA, the CDR3 is TGTGCCAGCAGCCAAATAGACCGAGATACGCAGTATTTT.